This T cell receptor beta chain was obtained from a study of blood T cells in healthy people across ages. A second PCR of about 7 to 11 cycles used a sample-barcoded 5' primer and a J-beta primer mix. TCRdb processed the 5' RACE reads anew with MiXCR; each CDR3 protein has one entry. The data show over a million distinct CDR3 sequences, roughly 64% seen once. Germline CDR1 and CDR2: DFQATT and SNEGSKA (reference sequence). The junction had 6 bases not matched to a gene; V was cut back by 3 bases and J by 4 bases. The CDR3 length is 14 residues. This receptor was taken from a man younger than 35 in good health. Sequencing used blood. The chain employs TRBV20-1 and TRBJ2-1; 7 nucleotides agree with TRBD1. This chain's CDR3 is CSARDRRLYNEQFF. CDR3 sequence (DNA): TGCAGTGCTAGGGACAGGAGACTTTACAATGAGCAGTTCTTC.